The 21 T cell receptor beta chains given below trace back to one sample, sequenced in a study of post-analysis software for immune sequencing data. Included in the TCR beta cDNA libraries were unique molecular identifiers. MiXCR, run by TCRdb on the PCR reads, gives a single entry per CDR3 protein. The sample yields roughly 670,000 distinct CDR3 sequences, approximately 59% seen once. Study-wide results and limits: Compared with controls, patients had more of about five TRBV segments, including TRBV5-6, TRBV5-1 and TRBV20-1.

Antigens for these TCRs are unknown. What was sequenced was blood. These TCRs come from a girl aged 2-10 years with multiple sclerosis.

The rearrangement uses TRBV5-1 and TRBJ2-1; TRBD1 matches 9 bases. The V and J ends lost 1 base and 7 bases, in that order; junction bases with no gene match: 15. Germline V gene lookup returns CDR1 SGHRS and CDR2 YFSETQ. CDR3 length: 18 residues. CDR3 sequence reads: CASSLSGDPTGGGNEQFF. CDR3 in DNA: TGCGCCAGCAGCTTGTCCGGGGACCCGACAGGGGGTGGGAATGAGCAGTTCTTC.

V gene TRBV4-2 combines with J gene TRBJ2-2; no clear D gene. Germline values: CDR1 LGHNA, CDR2 YNFKEQ. The V end was cut by 0 bases, the J end by 7 bases, with 9 bases between. The CDR3 is 14 residues long. In DNA, the CDR3 is TGTGCCAGCAGCCAAGAGGGTTTTGGCGGGGAGCTGTTTTTT. The encoded protein is CASSQEGFGGELFF.

This sequence joins TRBV20-1 and TRBJ2-7; 8 bases agree with TRBD2. The CDR3 consists of 14 residues. CDR1 is DFQATT and CDR2 is SNEGSKA in the germline V gene (reference sequence). After removal of 5 bases from V and 5 bases from J, the junction contained 11 bases not matched to a gene. The CDR3 sequence: CSAGSAGLVHEQYF. DNA for the CDR3: TGCAGTGCTGGAAGCGCGGGACTAGTCCACGAGCAGTACTTC.

This clonotype was counted between two and nine times. For the CDR3, the DNA is TGCAGCGTTGAACCCTCGACAGGCTATGGCTACACCTTC. Encoded protein: CSVEPSTGYGYTF. The chain recombines TRBV29-1 with TRBJ1-2, with a possible D match to TRBD1 (6 bases). The CDR3 is made up of 13 amino acids. Germline CDR1 is SQVTM and CDR2 is ANQGSEA. Between the trimmed V and J ends, which lost 2 bases and 4 bases, there was a span of 11 bases.

This clonotype was seen a few times. This chain joins TRBV3-1 and TRBJ2-1; 11 bases are shared with TRBD1. This CDR3 is 18 amino acids long. Germline-derived CDR1 and CDR2 are LGHDT and YNNKEL (reference sequence). Germline trimming cut 0 bases from V and 4 bases from J; bases unmatched to any gene: 8. DNA for the CDR3: TGTGCCAGCAGCCAAGATCTTCGTGGACAGGGGGCATACAATGAGCAGTTCTTC. Translated, it gives CASSQDLRGQGAYNEQFF.

The CDR3 DNA follows: TGTGCCAGCACCCTTGGGGGTCTTAACTATGGCTACACCTTC. Its translation: CASTLGGLNYGYTF. The rearrangement links TRBV7-2 to TRBJ1-2, with D perhaps TRBD1 (5 bases). The CDR3 sequence is 14 residues long. Looked up from germline, CDR1 is SGHTA and CDR2 is FQGNSA. Trimming took off 7 bases at V and 1 base at J, with 13 bases between the two ends.

V usage is TRBV2 and J usage is TRBJ2-7, with TRBD2 matching over 8 bases. The germline CDR1 and CDR2 sequences are SNHLY and FYNNEI. CDR3 length equals 13 residues. The ends lost 4 bases at V and 6 bases at J; junction bases unmatched: 5. The CDR3 coding sequence is TGTGCCAGCAGTGGCGGACTAGCTAGCGAGCAGTACTTC. As protein: CASSGGLASEQYF.

This chain links TRBV7-9 with TRBJ2-1, with D perhaps TRBD2 (6 bases). Trimming removed 7 bases from V and 0 bases from J, with 22 bases in between. The CDR3 length is 18 residues. Germline V CDR1 and CDR2: SEHNR, FQNEAQ (reference sequence). CDR3 residues: CASTLTTSLAFSYNEQFF. DNA for the CDR3: TGTGCCAGCACCCTTACGACGTCGCTAGCGTTCTCCTACAATGAGCAGTTCTTC.

This clonotype occurred a few times. The J gene is TRBJ1-5, the V gene TRBV29-1; 7 nucleotides line up with TRBD1. There are 14 residues in the CDR3. The J segment lost 7 bases and the V segment lost 4 bases, leaving 10 bases of the junction unmatched. Germline CDR1 and CDR2: SQVTM and ANQGSEA. The CDR3, as DNA: TGCAGCGTTGCCTCAGGGGGAGGGGAACAGCCCCAGCATTTT. Translation gives CSVASGGGEQPQHF.

V and J are TRBV7-9 and TRBJ2-1; D not certain. The V gene lost 3 bases and the J gene lost 7 bases, with 7 bases spanning the gap. The CDR3 totals 12 residues. Germline-derived CDR1 and CDR2 are SEHNR and FQNEAQ (reference sequence). This CDR3 reads CASSFYSNEQFF. DNA of the CDR3: TGTGCCAGCAGCTTTTACAGTAATGAGCAGTTCTTC.

The chain employs TRBV7-8 and TRBJ1-2; tentative D call: TRBD1 (5 bases). CDR3 length: 14 residues. From germline, CDR1 is SGHVS and CDR2 FQNEAQ. The V end was cut by 1 base, the J end by 4 bases, with 10 bases between. In nucleotides, the CDR3 is TGTGCCAGCAGCTTAGGGGGGACTGCCTATGGCTACACCTTC. This codes for CASSLGGTAYGYTF.

This clonotype was recorded a few times. This chain uses TRBV6-1 with TRBJ1-2; the D is unclear. The V end lost 3 bases, the J end lost 3 bases, and 8 bases lay between the germline ends. Per germline, CDR1 MNHNS and CDR2 SASEGT. CDR3 size: 13 residues. The CDR3, as DNA: TGTGCCAGCAGTGACAGATTGGACTATGGCTACACCTTC. As protein: CASSDRLDYGYTF.

V and J are TRBV6-1 and TRBJ2-7, with unresolved D. V dropped 6 bases and J dropped 2 bases, with 8 bases sitting between them. There are 12 residues in the CDR3. Germline V lookup: CDR1 MNHNS, CDR2 SASEGT. In DNA, the CDR3 is TGTGCCAGCAGAAGTGTAGCCTACGAGCAGTACTTC. It encodes CASRSVAYEQYF.

The V and J genes are TRBV4-1 and TRBJ2-3; TRBD2 agrees at 8 bases. Per the germline V gene, CDR1 is MGHRA and CDR2 is YSYEKL. The CDR3 runs 17 residues. After removal of 3 bases from V and 5 bases from J, the junction contained 13 bases not matched to a gene. The CDR3 here is CASSQTRGLAGGDTQYF. Written as DNA, the CDR3 is TGCGCCAGCAGCCAGACAAGAGGACTTGCGGGGGGAGATACGCAGTATTTT.

Regarding this clonotype: A junction boundary mismatches the germline segment, possibly from a read error. The J gene is TRBJ2-6, the V gene TRBV20-1; no firm D call. The germline CDR1 and CDR2 sequences are DFQATT and SNEGSKA (reference sequence). This CDR3 is 12 amino acids long. The CDR3 is CSAASEANVLTF. CDR3 nucleotides: TGCAGTGCGGCGTCTGAGGCCAACGTCCTGACTTTC.

This chain links TRBV5-1 with TRBJ2-7; D remains unclear. Germline-derived CDR1 and CDR2 are SGHRS and YFSETQ. V lost 3 bases and J lost 0, with 10 bases in between. The CDR3 extends over 14 amino acids. In DNA form, the CDR3 reads TGCGCCAGCAGCTCGGTCGGGCCCTCCTACGAGCAGTACTTC. Its protein is CASSSVGPSYEQYF. Full variable domain (remainder filled in from reference TRBV5-1 and TRBJ2-7): KAGVTQTPRYLIKTRGQQVTLSCSPISGHRSVSWYQQTPGQGLQFLFEYFSETQRNKGNFPGRFSGRQFSNSRSEMNVSTLELGDSALYLCASSSVGPSYEQYFGPGTRLTVT.

This clonotype showed up just once. The rearrangement links TRBV6-5 to TRBJ2-7; D is tentatively TRBD1 or TRBD2 (6 bases each). Germline lookup yields CDR1 MNHEY and CDR2 SVGAGI. V was shortened by 8 bases and J by 5 bases, with 19 bases between the two germline ends. The CDR3 spans 14 residues. The CDR3 spells CASRRARGRHEQYF. The DNA for the CDR3 is TGTGCCAGCCGGAGGGCTAGGGGGAGGCACGAGCAGTACTTC.

This chain joins TRBV25-1 and TRBJ2-1, with 9 bases matching TRBD1. CDR3 length: 15 amino acids. Germline V gene sequence: CDR1 MGHDK, CDR2 SYGVNS. V shed 6 bases and J 7 bases; nucleotides not matched to a gene: 10. DNA for the CDR3: TGTGCCAGCAGCAAATCCGGGACAGGGTGGAATGAGCAGTTCTTC. Translation: CASSKSGTGWNEQFF.

The rearrangement joins TRBV12-3 or TRBV12-4 to TRBJ1-1; no definite D call. V was clipped by 7 bases and J by 4 bases, with 16 bases between them. CDR3 length: 14 amino acids. CDR3 sequence reads: CASTSGAWATEAFF. As DNA, the CDR3 is TGTGCCAGCACCTCGGGCGCCTGGGCCACTGAAGCTTTCTTT.

This clonotype was recorded only once. V is TRBV6-1 and J is TRBJ2-1, with 7 bases matching TRBD2. Germline lookup yields CDR1 MNHNS and CDR2 SASEGT. J lost 0 bases, V lost 3 bases, and 5 bases had no gene match. There are 16 residues in the CDR3. This CDR3 is CASSEIAGSSYNEQFF. The CDR3 DNA reads as TGTGCCAGCAGTGAGATAGCGGGTAGCTCCTACAATGAGCAGTTCTTC.

V is TRBV6-6 and J is TRBJ1-2; 12 bases agree with TRBD1. Germline CDR1 and CDR2: MNHNY and SVGAGI (reference sequence). V lost 11 bases to trimming and J lost 2 bases; unmatched junction nucleotides: 9. The CDR3 is 15 amino acids. CDR3 protein: CACLRDRGLNYGYTF. The CDR3 DNA sequence: TGTGCCTGTCTTCGGGACAGGGGGCTGAACTATGGCTACACCTTC.